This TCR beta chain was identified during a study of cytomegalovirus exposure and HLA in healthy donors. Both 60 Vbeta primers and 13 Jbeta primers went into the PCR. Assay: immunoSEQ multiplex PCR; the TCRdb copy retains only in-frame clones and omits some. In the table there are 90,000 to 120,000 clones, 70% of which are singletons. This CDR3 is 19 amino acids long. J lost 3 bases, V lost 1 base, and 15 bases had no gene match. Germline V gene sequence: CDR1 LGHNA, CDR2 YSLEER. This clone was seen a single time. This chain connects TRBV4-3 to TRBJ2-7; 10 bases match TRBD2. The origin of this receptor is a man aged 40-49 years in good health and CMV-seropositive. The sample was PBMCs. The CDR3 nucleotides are TGCGCCAGCAGCCAAGTGGCAGGGGCTGGCGCTAGCGGGAGCTACGAGCAGTACTTC. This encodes CASSQVAGAGASGSYEQYF.